These 18 T cell receptor beta chains came from one sample sequenced in a study of T cells in Graves' hyperthyroidism and ophthalmopathy. The TCR beta CDR3 regions underwent amplification using RNA transcripts as the source. HTBI primers were the set used in a first-round RT-PCR of the TCR CDR3. In TCRdb, the multiplex PCR reads were re-called with MiXCR into one record per CDR3 protein. The table has roughly 500,000 distinct CDR3 sequences, 46% seen once; the top ten hold around two fifths. The sample consisted of peripheral blood or thyroid tissue (not recorded which). Receptor source: an adult woman with Graves' disease, either hyperthyroidism or ophthalmopathy (not recorded which).

This clonotype was detected ten times or more. The chain has TRBV5-1 and TRBJ1-2, with unresolved D. The CDR3 has 13 residues. V was cut by 0 bases and J by 8 bases, with 11 bases left in between. Germline CDR1 reads SGHRS; CDR2 reads YFSETQ. CDR3 amino acids: CASSLADLGGYTF. The CDR3 DNA reads TGCGCCAGCAGCTTGGCTGATCTGGGGGGCTACACCTTC. Based on the CDR3 plus reference TRBV5-1 and TRBJ1-2, the full variable domain is KAGVTQTPRYLIKTRGQQVTLSCSPISGHRSVSWYQQTPGQGLQFLFEYFSETQRNKGNFPGRFSGRQFSNSRSEMNVSTLELGDSALYLCASSLADLGGYTFGSGTRLTVV.

The rearrangement joins TRBV19 to TRBJ1-5; D call uncertain. There are 14 residues in the CDR3. Trimming removed 9 bases at V and 3 bases at J, with 15 bases between. Looked up from germline, CDR1 is LNHDA and CDR2 is SQIVND (reference sequence). The CDR3 sequence is CASSPRTDNQPQHF. CDR3 coding DNA: TGTGCCAGCAGTCCAAGGACTGACAATCAGCCCCAGCATTTT.

The sample holds many counts of this clonotype. The CDR3 reads CASRKWGQGYEQYF. The CDR3, as DNA: TGTGCCAGCAGGAAGTGGGGACAGGGCTACGAGCAGTACTTC. V is TRBV12-3 or TRBV12-4 and J is TRBJ2-7; 9 nucleotides match TRBD1. CDR3 length: 14 residues. V was clipped by 6 bases and J by 3 bases; unmatched bases: 6.

This clonotype was seen just once. The chain recombines TRBV7-2 with TRBJ1-2, with TRBD1 matching 8 bases. J lost 5 bases, V lost 5 bases, and 10 bases had no gene match. Germline loops: CDR1 SGHTA, CDR2 FQGNSA. There are 15 residues in the CDR3. The CDR3 nucleotides read TGTGCCAGCAGCCAGACCGGGACAGGAACATATGGCTACACCTTC. Its protein product is CASSQTGTGTYGYTF.

The gene calls are TRBV12-3 or TRBV12-4 and TRBJ2-6, with D perhaps being TRBD1 or TRBD2 (6 bases each). With 6 bases removed from V and 2 bases from J, the gap between germline ends came to 23 bases. The CDR3 extends over 19 amino acids. The DNA of the CDR3 is TGTGCCAGCAGCCATGGGACCGGCAGGGGAGGCGCTGGGGCCAACGTCCTGACTTTC. Translation: CASSHGTGRGGAGANVLTF.

As concerns this clonotype: A read error may produce the germline difference seen at one junction end. In nucleotides, the CDR3 is TGTGCCAGCTGCCCGGGGACTAGCGGGGCTAAGATCTTC. Amino acids: CASCPGTSGAKIF. The J gene is TRBJ2-7, the V gene TRBV7-2, with TRBD2 identical over 13 bases. The CDR3 spans 13 residues. The germline V gene has CDR1 SGHTA and CDR2 FQGNSA.

In regard to this clonotype: One end of the junction fails to match germline, which may point to a read error. The gene calls are TRBV10-3 and TRBJ1-5; D not certain. The germline gives CDR1 ENHRY, CDR2 SYGVKD. CDR3 length equals 15 residues. The CDR3 spells CTISESRGSNQPQHF. DNA of the CDR3: TGTACCATCAGTGAGTCACGGGGAAGCAATCAGCCCCAGCATTTT.

This rearrangement joins TRBV10-3 to TRBJ2-5, with 9 bases identical to TRBD1. The CDR3 length is 15 residues. The V and J ends lost 0 bases and 5 bases, in that order; junction bases with no gene match: 4. Germline V gene sequence: CDR1 ENHRY, CDR2 SYGVKD. The CDR3 DNA is TGTGCCATCAGTGAGTCGACAGGGGGTGCGGAGACCCAGTACTTC. Protein: CAISESTGGAETQYF.

The rearrangement uses TRBV20-1 and TRBJ1-4; tentative D call: TRBD1 (6 bases). CDR1 is DFQATT, CDR2 SNEGSKA, per germline (reference sequence). V was shortened by 5 bases and J by 4 bases, with 14 bases between the two germline ends. The CDR3 runs to 14 residues. CDR3 in amino acids: CSAGKRGHNEKLFF. DNA for the CDR3: TGCAGTGCTGGCAAACGGGGGCATAATGAAAAACTGTTTTTT.

This rearrangement joins TRBV24-1 to TRBJ2-6, with D unclear. The CDR3 runs to 17 residues. Trimming pared 7 bases from V and 4 bases from J, leaving 19 bases between. Germline-derived CDR1 and CDR2 are KGHDR and SFDVKD. CDR3 DNA: TGTGCCACCAGCCCTTTTGACATCGATCCGGGGGCCAACGTCCTGACTTTC. Translating gives CATSPFDIDPGANVLTF.

The J gene is TRBJ1-6, the V gene TRBV7-2; 10 bases align to TRBD1. V shed 1 base, J shed 6 bases, and the junction held 9 bases outside the gene matches. The CDR3 consists of 18 residues. CDR1 and CDR2 from the germline V gene are SGHTA and FQGNSA. CDR3 nucleotides: TGTGCCAGCAGCTTAGGTCCATTGGGACAGGGGTTTAATTCACCCCTCCACTTT. It codes for CASSLGPLGQGFNSPLHF.

Remarks on this clonotype: Relative to the germline gene, one junction end is altered; a read error may explain this. This chain uses TRBV7-9 with TRBJ2-7; no clear D gene. Germline loops: CDR1 SEHNR, CDR2 FQNEAQ (reference sequence). CDR3 length: 14 amino acids. The CDR3 DNA reads TGCGCCAGCAGCCCTTTCGGTTACAGTTACGAGCAGTACTTC. Its translation: CASSPFGYSYEQYF.

This chain links TRBV9 with TRBJ2-7; 8 bases are a match to TRBD2. The end of the DNA aligns better with TRBJ2-1, so the J call may be wrong. The CDR3 sequence is 13 residues long. Germline V gives CDR1 SGDLS, CDR2 YYNGEE. CDR3 nucleotide sequence: TGTGCCAGCAGCCCGGGACTAGGGAATGAGCAGTTCTTC. Amino acid sequence: CASSPGLGNEQFF.

The chain has TRBV29-1 and TRBJ1-1; D is undetermined. In germline, CDR1 is SQVTM, CDR2 ANQGSEA. The V and J ends lost 5 bases and 3 bases respectively, with 16 bases between them. The CDR3 has 14 amino acids. CDR3 in DNA: TGCAGCGTTAGTCGGGCCGGGGAGCACACTGAAGCTTTCTTT. Its protein product is CSVSRAGEHTEAFF.

The rearrangement uses TRBV20-1 and TRBJ1-2; a possible D gene is TRBD1 (6 bases). This CDR3 comprises 13 residues. Trimming cost V 1 base and J 7 bases, with 13 bases left between them. In germline, CDR1 is DFQATT, CDR2 SNEGSKA (reference sequence). For the CDR3, the DNA is TGCAGTGCTAGAGGGGAGTGGGGGGCTGGCTACACCTTC. It codes for CSARGEWGAGYTF.

The chain has TRBV10-3 and TRBJ2-7; D ambiguous. There are 13 residues in the CDR3. V was clipped by 7 bases and J by 0 bases, with 10 bases between them. Per the germline V gene, CDR1 is ENHRY and CDR2 is SYGVKD. DNA of the CDR3: TGTGCCATCAATGCGGACGGCTCCTACGAGCAGTACTTC. Its protein product is CAINADGSYEQYF.

To note about this clonotype: Mismatch with germline at one junction end may stem from a read error. V and J are TRBV6-1 and TRBJ2-6; D perhaps matches TRBD1 (6 bases). This CDR3 has 13 amino acids. Germline V CDR1 and CDR2: MNHNS, SASEGT. CDR3 DNA: TGTGCCAGCAGAAGGGACAACATGAACACTGAAGCTTTC. The encoded protein is CASRRDNMNTEAF.

The sample holds many counts of this clonotype. The chain links TRBV20-1 to TRBJ1-1; possible D gene TRBD1, 5 bases. Per the germline V gene, CDR1 is DFQATT and CDR2 is SNEGSKA (reference sequence). This CDR3 is built from 13 residues. V was trimmed by 3 bases and J by 1 base, leaving 9 bases between them. The CDR3 is CSASGDRNTEAFF. The CDR3 coding sequence is TGCAGTGCTAGTGGAGACAGGAACACTGAAGCTTTCTTT.